This paragraph reports one T cell receptor (beta chain). The antigen remains undetermined. No sorting of T cells preceded isolation of total RNA from whole blood. The source of the sample is a study of monozygotic twins with inflammatory bowel disease. Study-wide points: Patient repertoire variability may have increased through differing immunosuppressive treatments. Relative clonotype sharing with others was diminished in IBD patients versus healthy twins, particularly with disease activity.

The CDR3 length is 19 residues. From germline, CDR1 is SGHRS and CDR2 YFSETQ. Molecular identifiers with 6-nucleotide sample barcodes were added during cDNA synthesis via template switching. From the 5' RACE reads, TCRdb lists one entry per CDR3 protein and no DNA. The sample table includes roughly 330,000 distinct CDR3 sequences. The sequence was collected from a human donor with ulcerative colitis or Crohn's disease, or a healthy co-twin of an affected twin (not recorded which). The chain recombines TRBV5-1 with TRBJ2-1; TCRdb's D call of TRBD2 is untestable without DNA. The material sequenced was blood. The CDR3 sequence: CASSLRDSGGAGSYNEQFF.